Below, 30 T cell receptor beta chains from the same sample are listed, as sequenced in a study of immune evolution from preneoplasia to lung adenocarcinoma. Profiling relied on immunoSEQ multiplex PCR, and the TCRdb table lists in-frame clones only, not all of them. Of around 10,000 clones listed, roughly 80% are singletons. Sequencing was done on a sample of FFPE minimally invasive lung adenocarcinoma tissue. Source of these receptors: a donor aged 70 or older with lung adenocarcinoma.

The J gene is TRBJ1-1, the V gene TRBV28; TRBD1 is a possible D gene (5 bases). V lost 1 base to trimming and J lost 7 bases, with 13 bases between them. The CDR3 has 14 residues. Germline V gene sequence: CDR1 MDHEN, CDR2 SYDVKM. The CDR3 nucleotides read TGTGCCAGCAGTTTATTTAGGGGCAGCGGTGAAGCTTTCTTT. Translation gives CASSLFRGSGEAFF.

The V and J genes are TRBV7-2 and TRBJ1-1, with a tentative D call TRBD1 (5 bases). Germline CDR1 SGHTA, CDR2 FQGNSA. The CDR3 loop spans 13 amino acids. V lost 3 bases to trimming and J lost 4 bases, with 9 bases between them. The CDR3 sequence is CASSFWGGTEAFF. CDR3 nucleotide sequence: TGTGCCAGCAGCTTTTGGGGGGGCACTGAAGCTTTCTTT. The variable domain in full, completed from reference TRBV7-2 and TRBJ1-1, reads GAGVSQSPSNKVTEKGKDVELRCDPISGHTALYWYRQSLGQGLEFLIYFQGNSAPDKSGLPSDRFSAERTGGSVSTLTIQRTQQEDSAVYLCASSFWGGTEAFFGQGTRLTVV.

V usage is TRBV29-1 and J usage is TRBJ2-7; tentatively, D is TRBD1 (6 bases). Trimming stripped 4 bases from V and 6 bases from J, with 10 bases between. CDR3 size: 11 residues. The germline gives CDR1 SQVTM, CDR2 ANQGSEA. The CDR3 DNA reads TGCAGCGTTGGGGGGCAGGCCGAGCAGTACTTC. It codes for CSVGGQAEQYF.

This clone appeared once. The CDR3: CASSLTGTDTQYF. CDR3 bases: TGTGCCAGCAGCTTAACAGGCACAGATACGCAGTATTTT. The chain joins TRBV5-4 to TRBJ2-3; D unresolved. Trimming cost V 2 bases and J 1 base, with 5 bases left between them. This CDR3 spans 13 amino acids. Germline V gene sequence: CDR1 SGHNT, CDR2 YYREEE (reference sequence).

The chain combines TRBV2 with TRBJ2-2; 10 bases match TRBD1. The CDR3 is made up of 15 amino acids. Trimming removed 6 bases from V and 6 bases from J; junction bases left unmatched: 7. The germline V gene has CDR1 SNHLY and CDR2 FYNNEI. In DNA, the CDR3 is TGTGCCAGCAGGACCGGGACAGGGGAGGCCGGGGAGCTGTTTTTT. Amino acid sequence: CASRTGTGEAGELFF.

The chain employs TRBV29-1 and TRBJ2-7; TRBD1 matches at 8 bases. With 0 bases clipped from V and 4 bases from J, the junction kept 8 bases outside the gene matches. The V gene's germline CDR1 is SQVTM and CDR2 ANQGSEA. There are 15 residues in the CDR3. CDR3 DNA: TGCAGCGTTGAAGATGGGCAGGGGGCTCAATACGAGCAGTACTTC. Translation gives CSVEDGQGAQYEQYF.

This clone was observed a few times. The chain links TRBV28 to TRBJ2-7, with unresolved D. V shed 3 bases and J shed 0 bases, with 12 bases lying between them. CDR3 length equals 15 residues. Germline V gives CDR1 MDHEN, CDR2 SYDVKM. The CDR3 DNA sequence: TGTGCCAGCAGTTTTTGGGAAGAGAGCTCCTACGAGCAGTACTTC. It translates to CASSFWEESSYEQYF. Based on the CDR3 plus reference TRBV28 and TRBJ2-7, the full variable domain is DVKVTQSSRYLVKRTGEKVFLECVQDMDHENMFWYRQDPGLGLRLIYFSYDVKMKEKGDIPEGYSVSREKKERFSLILESASTNQTSMYLCASSFWEESSYEQYFGPGTRLTVT.

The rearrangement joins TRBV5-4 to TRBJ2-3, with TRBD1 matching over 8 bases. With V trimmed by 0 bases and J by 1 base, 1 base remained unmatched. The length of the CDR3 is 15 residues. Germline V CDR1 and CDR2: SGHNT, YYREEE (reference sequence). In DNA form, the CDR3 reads TGTGCCAGCAGCTTGGGGGGACAGGGCACAGATACGCAGTATTTT. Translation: CASSLGGQGTDTQYF.

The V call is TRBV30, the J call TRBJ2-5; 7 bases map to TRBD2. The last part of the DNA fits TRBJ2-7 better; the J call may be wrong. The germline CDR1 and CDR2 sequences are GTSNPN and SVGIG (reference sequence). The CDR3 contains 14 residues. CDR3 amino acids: CAWREGSGTYEQYF. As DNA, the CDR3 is TGTGCCTGGAGGGAGGGCAGCGGGACCTACGAGCAGTACTTC.

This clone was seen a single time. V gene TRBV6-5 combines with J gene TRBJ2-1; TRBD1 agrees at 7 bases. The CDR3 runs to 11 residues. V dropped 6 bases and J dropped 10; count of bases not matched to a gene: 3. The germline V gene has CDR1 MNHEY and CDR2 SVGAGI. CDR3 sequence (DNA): TGTGCCAGCAGGTCGGGACAGGAGCAGTTCTTC. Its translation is CASRSGQEQFF.

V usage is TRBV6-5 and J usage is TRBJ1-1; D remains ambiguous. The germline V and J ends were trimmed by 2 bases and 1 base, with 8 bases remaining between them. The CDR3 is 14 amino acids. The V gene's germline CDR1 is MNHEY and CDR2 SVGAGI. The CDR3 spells CASSYGRANTEAFF. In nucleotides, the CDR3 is TGTGCCAGCAGTTACGGGAGGGCGAACACTGAAGCTTTCTTT.

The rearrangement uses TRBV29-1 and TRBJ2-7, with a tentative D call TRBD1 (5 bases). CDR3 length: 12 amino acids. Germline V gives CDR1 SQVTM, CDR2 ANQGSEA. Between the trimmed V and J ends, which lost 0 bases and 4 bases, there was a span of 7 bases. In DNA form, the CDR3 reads TGCAGCGTTGAAGACAGGGAATACGAGCAGTACTTC. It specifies CSVEDREYEQYF.

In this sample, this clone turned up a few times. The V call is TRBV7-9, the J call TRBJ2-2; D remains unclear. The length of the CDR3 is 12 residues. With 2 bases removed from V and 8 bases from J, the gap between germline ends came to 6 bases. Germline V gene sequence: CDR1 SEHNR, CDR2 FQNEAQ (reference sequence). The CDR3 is CASSLSGGELFF. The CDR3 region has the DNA TGTGCCAGCAGCTTAAGTGGGGGGGAGCTGTTTTTT.

For the CDR3, the DNA is TGTGCCAGCTCACTAAGCGGGATTGTGACAGATACGCAGTATTTT. Amino acid sequence: CASSLSGIVTDTQYF. The V call is TRBV18, the J call TRBJ2-3; the match to TRBD2 covers 7 bases. This CDR3 has 15 amino acids. The germline CDR1 and CDR2 sequences are KGHSH and LQKENI. J was trimmed by 3 bases and V by 4 bases; bases with no gene match: 7.

This CDR3 reads CASSYYEQYF. The CDR3 bases are TGTGCCAGCAGTTATTACGAGCAGTACTTC. The chain carries TRBV28 and TRBJ2-7; D uncertain. The CDR3 runs 10 residues. Germline V gene lookup returns CDR1 MDHEN and CDR2 SYDVKM. V was shortened by 4 bases and J by 4 bases, with 2 bases between the two germline ends.

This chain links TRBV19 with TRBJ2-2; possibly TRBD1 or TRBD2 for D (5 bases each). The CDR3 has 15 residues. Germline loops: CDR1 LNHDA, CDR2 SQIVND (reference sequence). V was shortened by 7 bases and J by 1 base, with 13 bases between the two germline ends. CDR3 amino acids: CASTPGAVNTGELFF. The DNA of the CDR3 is TGTGCCAGTACCCCCGGGGCCGTGAACACCGGGGAGCTGTTTTTT.

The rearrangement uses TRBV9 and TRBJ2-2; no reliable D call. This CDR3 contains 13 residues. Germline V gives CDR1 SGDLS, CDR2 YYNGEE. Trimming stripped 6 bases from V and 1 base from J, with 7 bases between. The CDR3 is CASNPGNTGELFF. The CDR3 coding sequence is TGTGCCAGCAATCCAGGGAACACCGGGGAGCTGTTTTTT.

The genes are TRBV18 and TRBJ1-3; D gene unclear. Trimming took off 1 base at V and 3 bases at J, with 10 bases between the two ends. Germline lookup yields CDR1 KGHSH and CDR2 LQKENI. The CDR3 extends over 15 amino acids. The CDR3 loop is CASSPQGEGGNTIYF. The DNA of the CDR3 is TGTGCCAGCTCACCACAGGGAGAAGGTGGAAACACCATATATTTT.

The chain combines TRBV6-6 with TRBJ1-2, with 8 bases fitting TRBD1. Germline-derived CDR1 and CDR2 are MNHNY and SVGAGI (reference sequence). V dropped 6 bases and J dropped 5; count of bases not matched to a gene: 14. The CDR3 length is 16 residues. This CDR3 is CASRGRTQGARYGYTF. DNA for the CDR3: TGTGCCAGCAGGGGGAGGACGCAGGGGGCGCGGTATGGCTACACCTTC.

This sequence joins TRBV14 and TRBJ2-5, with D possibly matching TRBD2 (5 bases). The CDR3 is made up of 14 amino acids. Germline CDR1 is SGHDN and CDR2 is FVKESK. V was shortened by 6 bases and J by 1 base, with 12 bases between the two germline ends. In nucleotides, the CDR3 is TGTGCCAGCAGTCGGACGGGATTCCAAGAGACCCAGTACTTC. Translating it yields CASSRTGFQETQYF.

The CDR3 DNA sequence: TGTGCCACCAGCCCAAAAGCGGGGGCGAATGAGCAGTTCTTC. It translates to CATSPKAGANEQFF. The chain has TRBV15 and TRBJ2-1; TRBD2 agrees at 8 bases. This CDR3 has 14 amino acids. Per germline, CDR1 LNHNV and CDR2 YYDKDF (reference sequence). Germline trimming cut 5 bases from V and 7 bases from J; bases unmatched to any gene: 7.

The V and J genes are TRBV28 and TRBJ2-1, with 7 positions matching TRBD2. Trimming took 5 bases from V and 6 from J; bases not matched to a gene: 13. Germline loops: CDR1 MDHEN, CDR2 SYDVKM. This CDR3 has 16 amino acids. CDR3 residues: CASSQPLAVTSNEQFF. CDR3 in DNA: TGTGCCAGCAGTCAGCCTCTAGCGGTGACATCCAATGAGCAGTTCTTC. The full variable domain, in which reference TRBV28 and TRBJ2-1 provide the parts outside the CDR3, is DVKVTQSSRYLVKRTGEKVFLECVQDMDHENMFWYRQDPGLGLRLIYFSYDVKMKEKGDIPEGYSVSREKKERFSLILESASTNQTSMYLCASSQPLAVTSNEQFFGPGTRLTVL.

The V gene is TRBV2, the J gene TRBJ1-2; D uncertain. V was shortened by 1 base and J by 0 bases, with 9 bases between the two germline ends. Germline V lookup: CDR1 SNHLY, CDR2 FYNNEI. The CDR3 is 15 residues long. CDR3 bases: TGTGCCAGCAGTGAAGTTATGGTGTCTAACTATGGCTACACCTTC. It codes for CASSEVMVSNYGYTF.

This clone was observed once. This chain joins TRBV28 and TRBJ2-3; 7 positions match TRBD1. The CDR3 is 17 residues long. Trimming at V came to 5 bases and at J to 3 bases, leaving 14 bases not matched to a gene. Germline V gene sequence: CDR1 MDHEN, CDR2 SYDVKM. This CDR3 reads CASSPAEGQDLTDTQYF. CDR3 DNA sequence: TGTGCCAGCAGTCCAGCCGAAGGACAGGATTTAACAGATACGCAGTATTTT.

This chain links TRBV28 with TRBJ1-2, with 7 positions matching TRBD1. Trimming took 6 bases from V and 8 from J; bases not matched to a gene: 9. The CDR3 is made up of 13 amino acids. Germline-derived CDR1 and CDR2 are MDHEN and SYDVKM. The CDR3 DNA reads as TGTGCCAGCAGACGTGGACAGGACCGGGGCTACACCTTC. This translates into CASRRGQDRGYTF.

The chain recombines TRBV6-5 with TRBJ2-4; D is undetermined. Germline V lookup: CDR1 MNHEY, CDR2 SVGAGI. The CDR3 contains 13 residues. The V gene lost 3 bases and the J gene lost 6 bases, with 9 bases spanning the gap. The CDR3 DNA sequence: TGTGCCAGCAGTTATGGGGAAGGAAACATTCAGTACTTC. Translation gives CASSYGEGNIQYF.

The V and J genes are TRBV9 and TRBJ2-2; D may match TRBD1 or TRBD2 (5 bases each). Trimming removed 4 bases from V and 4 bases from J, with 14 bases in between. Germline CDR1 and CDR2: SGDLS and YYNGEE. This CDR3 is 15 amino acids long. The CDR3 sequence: CASSSGAASTGELFF. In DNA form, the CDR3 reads TGTGCCAGCAGCTCCGGGGCCGCTAGCACCGGGGAGCTGTTTTTT.

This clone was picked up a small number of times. The DNA for the CDR3 is TGTGCCAGCAGTCCTGGGGGGGTGAAGACCTACGAGCAGTACTTC. It encodes CASSPGGVKTYEQYF. V is TRBV28 and J is TRBJ2-7, with TRBD2 identical over 7 bases. The CDR3 is 15 residues long. Per the germline V gene, CDR1 is MDHEN and CDR2 is SYDVKM. The V and J ends lost 5 bases and 2 bases, in that order; junction bases with no gene match: 9.

Written as DNA, the CDR3 is TGCGCCAGCAGCTCCCGGGGGGTGAACACTGAAGCTTTCTTT. Translated: CASSSRGVNTEAFF. The genes are TRBV5-1 and TRBJ1-1, with a weak D call TRBD1 (5 bases). Per germline, CDR1 SGHRS and CDR2 YFSETQ. CDR3 length equals 14 residues. Trimming cost V 3 bases and J 0 bases, with 9 bases left between them. Complete variable domain (other parts from reference TRBV5-1 and TRBJ1-1): KAGVTQTPRYLIKTRGQQVTLSCSPISGHRSVSWYQQTPGQGLQFLFEYFSETQRNKGNFPGRFSGRQFSNSRSEMNVSTLELGDSALYLCASSSRGVNTEAFFGQGTRLTVV.

CDR3 residues: CASSLNGQGADTQYF. As DNA, the CDR3 is TGCGCCAGCAGCCTTAATGGACAGGGGGCAGATACGCAGTATTTT. The chain employs TRBV5-1 and TRBJ2-3, with 10 bases identical to TRBD1. CDR1 is SGHRS and CDR2 is YFSETQ in the germline V gene. V shed 4 bases and J 4 bases; nucleotides not matched to a gene: 6. There are 15 residues in the CDR3.